The source of this T cell receptor beta chain is a study of cytomegalovirus exposure and HLA in healthy donors. Libraries were prepared by immunoSEQ multiplex PCR; TCRdb keeps only in-frame clonotypes and omits some of them. The sample includes some 250,000 clones, almost 90% seen only once; the top ten take 0.37%. The CDR3 extends over 13 amino acids. Trimming removed 8 bases from V and 0 bases from J, with 10 bases in between. Germline loops: CDR1 ENHRY, CDR2 SYGVKD. The chain uses TRBV10-3 and TRBJ1-2; D is unclear. Material for sequencing was PBMCs. This clonotype was obtained from a woman between 18 and 29 years old in good health and CMV-seronegative. The CDR3 spells CAIPDNTNYGYTF. DNA for the CDR3: TGTGCCATCCCCGACAATACTAACTATGGCTACACCTTC.